Included here is one T cell receptor (beta chain) sequence, with context. Germline CDR1 and CDR2: SGHTA and FQGNSA. The V and J ends lost 5 bases and 5 bases, in that order; junction bases with no gene match: 9. There are 16 residues in the CDR3. The data originate from a study of metastatic and nonmetastatic thyroid tumors. Through MiXCR, TCRdb re-clonotyped the PCR reads. The data show approximately 41,000 clones, approximately 24% seen once. Thyroid surgery had not been preceded by any treatment in any patient. The chain links TRBV7-2 to TRBJ2-5; 12 nucleotides line up with TRBD1. What was sequenced was tumor tissue. This clonotype originated in a female donor with papillary thyroid cancer or a benign thyroid nodule (not recorded which). Some clones in this sample may be carry-over from other donors' samples. The CDR3 loop reads CASSGRGQGAHETQYF. The CDR3 DNA is TGTGCCAGCAGCGGCCGGGGACAGGGGGCGCATGAGACCCAGTACTTC.